The clone carrying this T cell receptor beta chain was counted only a few times. This entry comes from a study of CD8+CD57+ T cells in acquired aplastic anemia. In patients chosen for sequencing, flow cytometry had shown CD8+CD57+ cell expansion. Profiling of TCR beta VDJ combinations and CDR3 sequences used genomic DNA as template. MiXCR, applied by TCRdb to the reads, yields one record per CDR3 protein. The data contain 210,000 or so distinct CDR3 sequences, about half of them seen just once; the ten biggest clones take up 20%. Per the germline V gene, CDR1 is SQVTM and CDR2 is ANQGSEA. V dropped 4 bases and J dropped 1; count of bases not matched to a gene: 6. The CDR3 runs 14 residues.

The V gene is TRBV29-1, the J gene TRBJ2-5; 7 bases are shared with TRBD2. The source is a human donor with aplastic anemia. Source material: sorted CD4+, CD8+, or CD8+CD57+ T cells (not recorded which) from PBMCs. The CDR3, as DNA: TGCAGCGTTGTGCGGGAGCGAGCCCAAGAGACCCAGTACTTC. Translated: CSVVRERAQETQYF.